These 29 T cell receptor beta chains share one sample of origin, sequenced in a study of spatial heterogeneity in lung cancer. TCRdb reprocessed the 5' RACE reads via MiXCR and lists one record per CDR3 protein. The table shows fewer than 20,000 distinct CDR3 sequences, with about 6.1% occurring only once. Whole-study results and caveats: Tumoral mutation counts were tracked by counts of expanded intratumoral alpha and beta TCRs.

No antigen has been identified for these receptors. The time point is: sample taken at primary tumor resection. The sample here was lung tumor tissue, taken at surgery. Receptors were obtained from a female donor with early-stage non-small cell lung cancer.

Within the sample, this clonotype is medium-sized. Within a library made for alpha chains, this beta chain is off target, and its count is uninformative. V usage is TRBV7-2 and J usage is TRBJ2-5; D is perhaps TRBD2 (5 bases). CDR3 length: 15 amino acids. Germline V gene sequence: CDR1 SGHTA, CDR2 FQGNSA. V was clipped by 1 base and J by 5 bases, with 14 bases between them. The CDR3 loop reads CASSLGSGGGETQYF. Here the CDR3 DNA reads TGTGCCAGCAGCTTAGGTTCAGGAGGTGGTGAGACCCAGTACTTC.

This clonotype was recorded at least ten times. The library was prepared for alpha chains; this beta chain is a stray read, so its frequency means little. Here the CDR3 DNA reads TGTGCCAGCACCGGGACAGGGGAAACCGGGGAGCTGTTTTTT. Its translation: CASTGTGETGELFF. The rearrangement joins TRBV6-1 to TRBJ2-2; TRBD1 aligns across 10 bases. Germline CDR1 is MNHNS and CDR2 is SASEGT. The CDR3 consists of 14 residues. V dropped 7 bases and J dropped 5; count of bases not matched to a gene: 4.

On this clonotype: The library was prepared for alpha chains; this beta chain is a stray read, so its frequency means little. This chain uses TRBV10-3 with TRBJ1-5; TRBD1 is a possible D gene (5 bases). V was clipped by 2 bases and J by 2 bases, with 10 bases between them. The CDR3 contains 15 residues. Germline CDR1 reads ENHRY; CDR2 reads SYGVKD. The DNA of the CDR3 is TGTGCCATCAGTGAGGGGGCAGTGGGCAATCAGCCCCAGCATTTT. Amino acid sequence: CAISEGAVGNQPQHF.

This clonotype was seen ten or more times. This beta chain is off target for a library built for alpha chains, so its abundance means little. The chain has TRBV5-1 and TRBJ2-3; TRBD2 aligns across 7 bases. The CDR3 consists of 15 residues. The germline V gene has CDR1 SGHRS and CDR2 YFSETQ. V was clipped by 2 bases and J by 4 bases; unmatched bases: 7. CDR3 nucleotides: TGCGCCAGCAGCTTTGGGCGGACTAGACCAGATACGCAGTATTTT. Amino acid sequence: CASSFGRTRPDTQYF.

On this clonotype itself: This beta chain is a stray read from a library made for alpha chains; its abundance is not meaningful. The chain uses TRBV5-1 and TRBJ2-5; D unresolved. CDR3 length equals 11 residues. V lost 3 bases to trimming and J lost 0 bases, with 0 bases between them. CDR1 is SGHRS, CDR2 YFSETQ, per germline. In nucleotides, the CDR3 is TGCGCCAGCAGCTACCAAGAGACCCAGTACTTC. As protein: CASSYQETQYF. Combining the CDR3 with reference TRBV5-1 and TRBJ2-5 gives the whole variable domain KAGVTQTPRYLIKTRGQQVTLSCSPISGHRSVSWYQQTPGQGLQFLFEYFSETQRNKGNFPGRFSGRQFSNSRSEMNVSTLELGDSALYLCASSYQETQYFGPGTRLLVL.

This clonotype was recorded at least ten times. As an off-target read in a library built for alpha chains, this beta chain has a frequency of little significance. This sequence joins TRBV9 and TRBJ2-2, with D unresolved. CDR3 size: 13 residues. Germline CDR1 and CDR2: SGDLS and YYNGEE. The germline V and J ends were trimmed by 2 bases and 5 bases, with 7 bases remaining between them. CDR3 in amino acids: CASSVSVTGELFF. The CDR3 DNA follows: TGTGCCAGCAGCGTTTCCGTTACCGGGGAGCTGTTTTTT.

This clonotype occurred many times. The library was designed around alpha chains, so this beta chain is a stray read whose abundance carries little weight. The CDR3 reads CASSQVAGGPEGPQHF. CDR3 DNA sequence: TGTGCCAGCAGCCAAGTCGCGGGGGGTCCGGAAGGGCCCCAGCATTTT. The chain is built from TRBV4-2 and TRBJ1-5; D perhaps matches TRBD1 (5 bases). The CDR3 has 16 residues. The V and J ends lost 1 base and 9 bases respectively, with 19 bases between them. Germline loops: CDR1 LGHNA, CDR2 YNFKEQ.

With regard to this clonotype: Since the library was made to target alpha chains, this beta chain is a stray read and its abundance is not meaningful. The V call is TRBV27, the J call TRBJ2-7; D not resolved. The length of the CDR3 is 13 residues. Germline assignment: CDR1 MNHEY and CDR2 SMNVEV (reference sequence). Trimming took off 1 base at V and 3 bases at J, with 7 bases between the two ends. The CDR3 loop is CASSLYGVYEQYF. The CDR3 DNA sequence: TGTGCCAGCAGTTTATACGGAGTCTACGAGCAGTACTTC.

This clonotype was recorded at least ten times. In a library made to pick up alpha chains, this beta chain is a stray read with a size that means little. The chain has TRBV5-1 and TRBJ2-1, with a weak D call TRBD2 (5 bases). The germline V gene encodes CDR1 SGHRS and CDR2 YFSETQ. This CDR3 comprises 12 residues. The V gene lost 4 bases and the J gene lost 10 bases, with 12 bases spanning the gap. The CDR3 DNA reads as TGCGCCAGCAGCGAAGGACCGGGAGAGCAGTTCTTC. Its protein product is CASSEGPGEQFF.

Within the sample, this clonotype is medium-sized (0.01 to 0.1%). Being off target in a library aimed at alpha chains, this beta chain has a size of little meaning. This chain links TRBV6-1 with TRBJ2-1; TRBD2 matches at 9 bases. The V and J ends lost 1 base and 14 bases, in that order; junction bases with no gene match: 3. Germline V lookup: CDR1 MNHNS, CDR2 SASEGT. This CDR3 has 12 residues. CDR3 coding DNA: TGTGCCAGCAGTGAAGTCGGGACTAGCAAGTTCTTC. Translating it yields CASSEVGTSKFF.

This clonotype appeared many times. This beta chain represents an off-target read in a library built for alpha chains; its size is of limited meaning. The V and J genes are TRBV2 and TRBJ1-2; the D gene is possibly TRBD1 (5 bases). Germline CDR1 is SNHLY and CDR2 is FYNNEI. Trimming removed 6 bases from V and 4 bases from J, with 12 bases in between. This CDR3 comprises 13 residues. CDR3 in amino acids: CASSVQVSYGYTF. CDR3 nucleotide sequence: TGTGCCAGCAGCGTACAGGTTTCCTATGGCTACACCTTC.

This clonotype was counted ten times or more. As an off-target read in a library built for alpha chains, this beta chain has a frequency of little significance. This rearrangement joins TRBV24-1 to TRBJ2-1, with D maybe TRBD2 (6 bases). CDR1 and CDR2 (germline): KGHDR, SFDVKD. This CDR3 has 15 amino acids. Trimming pared 5 bases from V and 4 bases from J, leaving 14 bases between. Here the CDR3 DNA reads TGTGCCACCAGTGGGCAAGCGGGCCTATACAATGAGCAGTTCTTC. Protein sequence: CATSGQAGLYNEQFF.

At least ten counts were recorded for this clonotype. Found in a library prepared for alpha chains, this beta chain is an off-target read, and its abundance has little meaning. The chain joins TRBV7-2 to TRBJ2-5; 7 bases map to TRBD2. J was trimmed by 5 bases and V by 3 bases; bases with no gene match: 3. This CDR3 contains 13 residues. The germline CDR1 and CDR2 sequences are SGHTA and FQGNSA. This chain's CDR3 is CASSFRRGETQYF. The CDR3 DNA follows: TGTGCCAGCAGCTTTCGGCGGGGGGAGACCCAGTACTTC.

This clonotype qualifies as medium-sized (0.01 to 0.1%). This beta chain is off target for a library built for alpha chains, so its abundance means little. The CDR3 bases are TGCAGTGCCACCCCCGGCGGTACCTACAATGAGCAGTTCTTC. Amino acids: CSATPGGTYNEQFF. The chain combines TRBV20-1 with TRBJ2-1, with D unresolved. V lost 6 bases to trimming and J lost 2 bases, with 14 bases between them. The CDR3 extends over 14 amino acids. Looked up from germline, CDR1 is DFQATT and CDR2 is SNEGSKA (reference sequence).

At least ten counts were recorded for this clonotype. This beta chain is a stray sequence in a library constructed for alpha chains; its clone size is not meaningful. For the CDR3, the DNA is TGTGCCAGCAGCTTAGGGGGACAGTGGGAGACTAGCGGTTACAATGAGCAGTTCTTC. This encodes CASSLGGQWETSGYNEQFF. The rearrangement joins TRBV7-9 to TRBJ2-1, with 9 bases identical to TRBD2. CDR1 is SEHNR and CDR2 is FQNEAQ in the germline V gene (reference sequence). Trimming took 1 base from V and 4 from J; bases not matched to a gene: 14. CDR3 length: 19 residues.

This clonotype was detected ten times or more. This beta chain is a stray sequence in a library constructed for alpha chains; its clone size is not meaningful. The V call is TRBV15, the J call TRBJ2-3, with D perhaps matching TRBD2 (6 bases). This CDR3 contains 14 residues. Trimming stripped 1 base from V and 3 bases from J, with 8 bases between. Germline V gene lookup returns CDR1 LNHNV and CDR2 YYDKDF (reference sequence). The CDR3 coding sequence is TGTGCCACCAGCAGAGCGGGAGTGACAGATACGCAGTATTTT. It is translated as CATSRAGVTDTQYF.

This clonotype was recorded at least ten times. A library prepared for alpha chains yielded this beta chain as an off-target read; its size is of little meaning. The chain is built from TRBV20-1 and TRBJ1-6; the D gene is possibly TRBD1 (5 bases). The CDR3 is made up of 14 amino acids. Germline CDR1 DFQATT, CDR2 SNEGSKA (reference sequence). V was cut by 0 bases and J by 8 bases, with 11 bases left in between. The CDR3 region is CSARDRRGHSPLHF. CDR3 sequence (DNA): TGCAGTGCTAGAGATCGAAGGGGTCATTCACCCCTCCACTTT.

A word on this clonotype: This beta chain is an off-target read within a library intended for alpha chains, so its frequency means little. The CDR3 sequence is CASKTGGGNQPQHF. The CDR3 DNA reads TGTGCCAGCAAAACAGGGGGGGGCAATCAGCCCCAGCATTTT. The chain links TRBV2 to TRBJ1-5; 8 bases fit TRBD1. The germline V gene encodes CDR1 SNHLY and CDR2 FYNNEI. CDR3 length equals 14 residues. Trimming cost V 7 bases and J 2 bases; bases outside gene matches: 4.

On this clonotype itself: Since the library was made to target alpha chains, this beta chain is a stray read and its abundance is not meaningful. The V and J genes are TRBV7-9 and TRBJ1-5, with 7 bases fitting TRBD1. Germline V gives CDR1 SEHNR, CDR2 FQNEAQ (reference sequence). The CDR3 sequence is 14 residues long. The V and J ends lost 5 bases and 4 bases, in that order; junction bases with no gene match: 5. The CDR3, as DNA: TGTGCCAGCAGCGCCGGGACAGCGAATCAGCCCCAGCATTTT. This codes for CASSAGTANQPQHF.

This clonotype was seen a few times. This beta chain slipped into a library made for alpha chains as a stray read, so its size is not meaningful. The chain combines TRBV12-3 or TRBV12-4 with TRBJ2-5, with 7 positions matching TRBD1. Trimming took 5 bases from V and 1 from J; bases not matched to a gene: 7. CDR3 length: 15 residues. Here the CDR3 DNA reads TGTGCCAGCAGTCCACGGGGACAGTCCCAAGAGACCCAGTACTTC. Translated, it gives CASSPRGQSQETQYF.

This clonotype showed up just a few times. This beta chain turned up in a library designed for alpha chains; as an off-target read, its abundance says little. The J gene is TRBJ2-7, the V gene TRBV7-9, with no clear D. The CDR3 loop spans 16 amino acids. Deletions cut 7 bases from V and 0 bases from J, with 19 bases between. Germline assignment: CDR1 SEHNR and CDR2 FQNEAQ (reference sequence). Written as DNA, the CDR3 is TGTGCCAGCACTCTTAACTCCGGGCCTCGCTCCTACGAGCAGTACTTC. It yields the protein CASTLNSGPRSYEQYF.

This clonotype is termed medium-sized. Within a library made for alpha chains, this beta chain is off target, and its count is uninformative. The V gene is TRBV3-1, the J gene TRBJ1-1; unclear D gene. Germline loops: CDR1 LGHDT, CDR2 YNNKEL (reference sequence). The CDR3 contains 14 residues. Trimming removed 0 bases from V and 7 bases from J, with 12 bases in between. The CDR3 DNA is TGTGCCAGCAGCCAAGATTCCAGTCGGATTGAAGCTTTCTTT. Its protein product is CASSQDSSRIEAFF.

On this clonotype: The size of this beta chain means little, since it is a stray read in a library made for alpha chains. This chain connects TRBV11-2 to TRBJ2-5, with D uncertain. Germline loops: CDR1 SGHAT, CDR2 FQNNGV. Trimming removed 4 bases at V and 1 base at J, with 7 bases between. The length of the CDR3 is 13 residues. DNA of the CDR3: TGTGCCAGCAGCTCATCAATCCAAGAGACCCAGTACTTC. It encodes CASSSSIQETQYF.

This clonotype was detected many times. This beta chain is a stray sequence in a library constructed for alpha chains; its clone size is not meaningful. V and J are TRBV6-5 and TRBJ2-3; a possible D gene is TRBD2 (6 bases). Trimming left V 0 bases short and J 1 base short, with 11 bases between. This CDR3 contains 16 residues. CDR1 is MNHEY, CDR2 SVGAGI, per germline. CDR3 nucleotides: TGTGCCAGCAGTTACTCGCTCGCTAGCGGCACAGATACGCAGTATTTT. Translating gives CASSYSLASGTDTQYF.

This clonotype was seen only a few times. Germline and junction disagree at one end, which may indicate a read error. Within a library made for alpha chains, this beta chain is off target, and its count is uninformative. The rearrangement joins TRBV6-2 or TRBV6-3 to TRBJ2-7, with 7 bases identical to TRBD1. This CDR3 is 12 amino acids long. Germline loops: CDR1 MNHEY, CDR2 SVGEGT. CDR3 sequence reads: CASRPLSGQQTF. CDR3 in DNA: TGTGCCAGCAGGCCCCTGTCGGGACAGCAAACCTTC.

This clonotype was counted ten times or more. With the library built for alpha chains, this beta chain is off target and its frequency is not meaningful. This chain links TRBV2 with TRBJ2-7; D not resolved. Trimming cost V 4 bases and J 2 bases, with 9 bases left between them. Germline V gene data show CDR1 as SNHLY and CDR2 as FYNNEI. The CDR3 totals 13 residues. The CDR3 coding sequence is TGTGCCAGCAGTGGAGACGCAACCTACGAGCAGTACTTC. Translating gives CASSGDATYEQYF.

There are many counts of this clonotype. Since it is a stray read in a library aimed at alpha chains, this beta chain has a size that is not meaningful. The CDR3 loop is CASSLRPGQYEQYF. CDR3 in DNA: TGTGCCAGCAGCTTACGGCCAGGACAGTACGAGCAGTACTTC. V is TRBV7-8 and J is TRBJ2-7; D might be TRBD1 (6 bases). Trimming stripped 2 bases from V and 4 bases from J, with 12 bases between. From germline, CDR1 is SGHVS and CDR2 FQNEAQ. CDR3 size: 14 residues.

This clonotype appeared many times. Because this beta chain is a stray read in a library intended to capture alpha chains, its abundance should not be given much weight. The chain couples TRBV6-5 to TRBJ1-4; 10 nucleotides match TRBD1. J gave up 8 bases and V 7 bases, and 7 bases lay outside the gene matches. CDR1 MNHEY and CDR2 SVGAGI come from the germline V gene. There are 14 residues in the CDR3. The CDR3, as DNA: TGTGCCAGCACCTGGACAGGGGGGGTAGAAAAACTGTTTTTT. Its translation: CASTWTGGVEKLFF.

By sample share, this clonotype is medium-sized. For a library built for alpha chains, this beta chain is a stray read; little rests on its size. The chain has TRBV5-1 and TRBJ2-1, with 10 bases identical to TRBD2. Germline V gene lookup returns CDR1 SGHRS and CDR2 YFSETQ. This CDR3 is built from 16 residues. V shed 0 bases and J 2 bases; nucleotides not matched to a gene: 2. The DNA for the CDR3 is TGCGCCAGCAGCTTGGCCGGGACTAGCGCCTACAATGAGCAGTTCTTC. Translation: CASSLAGTSAYNEQFF.